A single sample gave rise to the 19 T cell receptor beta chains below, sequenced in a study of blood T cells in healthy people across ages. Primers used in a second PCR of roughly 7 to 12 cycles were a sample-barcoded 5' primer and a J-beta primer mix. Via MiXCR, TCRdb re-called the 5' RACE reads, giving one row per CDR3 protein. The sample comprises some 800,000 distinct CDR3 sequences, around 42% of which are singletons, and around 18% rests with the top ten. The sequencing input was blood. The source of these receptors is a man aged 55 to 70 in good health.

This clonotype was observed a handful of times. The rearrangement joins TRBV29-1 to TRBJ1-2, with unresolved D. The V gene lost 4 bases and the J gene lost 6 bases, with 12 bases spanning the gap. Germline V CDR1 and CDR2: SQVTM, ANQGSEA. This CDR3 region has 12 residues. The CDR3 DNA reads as TGCAGCGTTGGCGAGCAGGACCATGGCTACACCTTC. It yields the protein CSVGEQDHGYTF.

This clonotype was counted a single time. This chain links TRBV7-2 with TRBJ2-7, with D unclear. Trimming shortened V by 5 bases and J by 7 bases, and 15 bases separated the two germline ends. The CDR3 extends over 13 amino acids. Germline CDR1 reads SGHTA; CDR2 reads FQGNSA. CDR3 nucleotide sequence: TGTGCCAGCAGCCCAAATGTCCACAATGAGCAGTACTTC. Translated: CASSPNVHNEQYF.

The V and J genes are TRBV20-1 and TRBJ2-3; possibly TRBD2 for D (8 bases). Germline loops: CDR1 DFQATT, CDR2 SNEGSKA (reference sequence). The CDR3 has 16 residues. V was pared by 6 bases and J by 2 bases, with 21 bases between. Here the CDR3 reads CSAPGGAGAPTDTQYF. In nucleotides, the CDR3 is TGCAGTGCCCCAGGGGGAGCGGGGGCCCCCACAGATACGCAGTATTTT.

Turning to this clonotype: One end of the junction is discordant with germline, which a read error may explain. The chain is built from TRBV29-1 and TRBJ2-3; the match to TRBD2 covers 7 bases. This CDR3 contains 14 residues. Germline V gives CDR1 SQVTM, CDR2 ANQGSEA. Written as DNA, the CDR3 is TGCAGCTCTGTCTCGGGGGGAATTACAGGTACGCAGTATTTT. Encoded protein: CSSVSGGITGTQYF.

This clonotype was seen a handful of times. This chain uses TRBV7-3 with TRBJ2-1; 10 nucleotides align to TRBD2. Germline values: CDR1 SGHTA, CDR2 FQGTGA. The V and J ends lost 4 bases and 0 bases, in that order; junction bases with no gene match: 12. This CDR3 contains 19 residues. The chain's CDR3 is CASSSSLVAGGLSYNEQFF. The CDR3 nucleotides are TGTGCCAGCAGCTCTAGTTTGGTAGCGGGGGGCCTCTCCTACAATGAGCAGTTCTTC.

CDR3 loop: CASSPQAGQGLAGTF. The CDR3 bases are TGTGCCAGCAGTCCCCAGGCAGGACAGGGCCTTGCGGGCACCTTC. J is TRBJ1-2 and V is TRBV28; TRBD1 matches at 8 bases. CDR3 length: 15 residues. Per germline, CDR1 MDHEN and CDR2 SYDVKM. J lost 13 bases, V lost 5 bases, and 18 bases had no gene match.

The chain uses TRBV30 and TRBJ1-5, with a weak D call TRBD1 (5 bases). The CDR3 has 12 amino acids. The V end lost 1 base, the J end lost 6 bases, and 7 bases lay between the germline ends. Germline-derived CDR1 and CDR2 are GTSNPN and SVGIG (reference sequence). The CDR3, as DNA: TGTGCCTGGAGTGAGGGGACTCAGCCCCAGCATTTT. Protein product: CAWSEGTQPQHF.

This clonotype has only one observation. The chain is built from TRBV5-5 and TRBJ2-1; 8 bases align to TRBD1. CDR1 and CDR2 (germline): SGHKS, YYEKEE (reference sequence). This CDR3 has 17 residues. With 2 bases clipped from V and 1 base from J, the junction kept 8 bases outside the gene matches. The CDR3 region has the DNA TGTGCCAGCAGCTTACTACCGGGACAGGAGTCCTACAATGAGCAGTTCTTC. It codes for CASSLLPGQESYNEQFF.

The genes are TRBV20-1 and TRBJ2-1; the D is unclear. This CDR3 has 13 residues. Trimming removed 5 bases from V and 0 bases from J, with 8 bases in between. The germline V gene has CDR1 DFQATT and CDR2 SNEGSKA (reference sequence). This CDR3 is CSAAGGSYNEQFF. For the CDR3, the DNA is TGCAGTGCTGCTGGCGGCTCCTACAATGAGCAGTTCTTC.

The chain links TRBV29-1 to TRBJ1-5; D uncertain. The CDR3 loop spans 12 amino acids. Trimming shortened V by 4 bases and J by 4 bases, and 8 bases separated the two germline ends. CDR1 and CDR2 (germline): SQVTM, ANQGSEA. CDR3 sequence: CSVAEGNQPQHF. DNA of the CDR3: TGCAGCGTTGCAGAAGGAAATCAGCCCCAGCATTTT.

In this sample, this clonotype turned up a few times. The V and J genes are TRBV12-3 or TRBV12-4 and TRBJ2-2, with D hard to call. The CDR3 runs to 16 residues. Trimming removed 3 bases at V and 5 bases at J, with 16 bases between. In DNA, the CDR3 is TGTGCCAGCAGTTTGGAAGGACGGGTTCTAACCGGGGAGCTGTTTTTT. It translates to CASSLEGRVLTGELFF.

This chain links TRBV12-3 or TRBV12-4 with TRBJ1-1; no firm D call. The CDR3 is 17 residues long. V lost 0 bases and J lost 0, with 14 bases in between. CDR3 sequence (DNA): TGTGCCAGCAGTTTAGCACTTTTGGCGGGGATGAACACTGAAGCTTTCTTT. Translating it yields CASSLALLAGMNTEAFF.

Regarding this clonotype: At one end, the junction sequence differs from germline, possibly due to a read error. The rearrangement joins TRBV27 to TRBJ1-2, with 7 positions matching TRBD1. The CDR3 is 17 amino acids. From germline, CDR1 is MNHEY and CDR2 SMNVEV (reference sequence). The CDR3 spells CASKSLLRTGFNYDYTF. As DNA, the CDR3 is TGTGCCAGCAAGTCCTTGCTAAGGACAGGTTTTAACTATGACTACACCTTC.

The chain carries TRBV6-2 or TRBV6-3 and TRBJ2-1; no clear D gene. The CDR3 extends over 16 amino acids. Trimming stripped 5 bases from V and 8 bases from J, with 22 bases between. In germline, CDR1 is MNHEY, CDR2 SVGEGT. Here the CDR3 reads CASSAYGRFNFYEQFF. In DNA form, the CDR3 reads TGTGCCAGCAGTGCCTACGGACGGTTCAATTTCTATGAGCAGTTCTTC.

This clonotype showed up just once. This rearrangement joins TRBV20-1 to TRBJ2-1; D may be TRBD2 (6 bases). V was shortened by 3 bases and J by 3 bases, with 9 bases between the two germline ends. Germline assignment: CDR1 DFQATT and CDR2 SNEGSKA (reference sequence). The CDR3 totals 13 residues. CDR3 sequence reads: CSARSDYYNEQFF. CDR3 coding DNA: TGCAGTGCTAGGTCGGACTACTACAATGAGCAGTTCTTC.

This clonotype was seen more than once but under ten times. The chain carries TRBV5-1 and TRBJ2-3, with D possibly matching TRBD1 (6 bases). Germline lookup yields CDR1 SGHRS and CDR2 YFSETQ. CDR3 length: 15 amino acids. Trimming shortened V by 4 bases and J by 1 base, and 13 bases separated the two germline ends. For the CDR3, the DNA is TGCGCCAGCAGCCCCCGGGACACGCGCACAGATACGCAGTATTTT. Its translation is CASSPRDTRTDTQYF.

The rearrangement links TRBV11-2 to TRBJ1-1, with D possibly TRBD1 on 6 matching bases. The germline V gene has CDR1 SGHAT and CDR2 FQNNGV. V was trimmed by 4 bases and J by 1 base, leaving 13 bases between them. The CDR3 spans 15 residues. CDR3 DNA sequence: TGTGCCAGCAGCTCTCGGGCAGGGGAGAACACTGAAGCTTTCTTT. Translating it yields CASSSRAGENTEAFF.

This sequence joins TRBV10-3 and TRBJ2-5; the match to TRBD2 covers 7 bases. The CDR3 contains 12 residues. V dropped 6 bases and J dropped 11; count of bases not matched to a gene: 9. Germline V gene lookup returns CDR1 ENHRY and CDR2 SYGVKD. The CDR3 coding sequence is TGTGCCATCAGCGGACTAGTCGGTGAGCAGTACTTC. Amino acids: CAISGLVGEQYF.

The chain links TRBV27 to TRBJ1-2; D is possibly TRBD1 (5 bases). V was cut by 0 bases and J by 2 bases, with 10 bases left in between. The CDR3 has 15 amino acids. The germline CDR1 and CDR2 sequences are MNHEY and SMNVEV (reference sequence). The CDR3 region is CASSLSGKGNYGYTF. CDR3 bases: TGTGCCAGCAGTTTATCGGGGAAGGGGAACTATGGCTACACCTTC.